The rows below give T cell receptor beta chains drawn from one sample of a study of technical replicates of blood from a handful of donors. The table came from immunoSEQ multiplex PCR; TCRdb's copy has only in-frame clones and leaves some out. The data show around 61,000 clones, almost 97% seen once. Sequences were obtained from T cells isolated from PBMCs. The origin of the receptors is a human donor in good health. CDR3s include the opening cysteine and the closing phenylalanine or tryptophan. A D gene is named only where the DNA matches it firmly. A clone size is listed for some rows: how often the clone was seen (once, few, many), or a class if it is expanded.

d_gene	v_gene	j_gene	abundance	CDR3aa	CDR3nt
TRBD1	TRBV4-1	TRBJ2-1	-	CASSLGQGAWGGPYNEQFF	TGCGCCAGCAGCCTGGGACAGGGGGCCTGGGGAGGGCCATACAATGAGCAGTTCTTC
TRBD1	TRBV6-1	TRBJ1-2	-	CASSESRGTSYGYTF	TGTGCCAGCAGTGAGAGCAGGGGGACGAGCTATGGCTACACCTTC
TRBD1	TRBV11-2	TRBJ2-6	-	CASSNRQGTLAGANVLTF	TGTGCCAGCAGCAATAGACAGGGGACCTTGGCTGGGGCCAACGTCCTGACTTTC
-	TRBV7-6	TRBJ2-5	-	CASSLSLSRETQYF	TGTGCCAGCAGCCTGTCGTTGAGTAGAGAGACCCAGTACTTC
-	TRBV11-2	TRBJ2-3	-	CASSREPGTDTQYF	TGTGCCAGCAGTCGGGAGCCCGGCACAGATACGCAGTATTTT
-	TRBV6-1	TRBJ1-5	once	CASSENRGMPQHF	TGTGCCAGCAGTGAAAATAGGGGAATGCCCCAGCATTTT
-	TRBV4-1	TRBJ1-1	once	CASRALGGNTEAFF	TGCGCCAGCAGGGCCCTAGGGGGGAACACTGAAGCTTTCTTT
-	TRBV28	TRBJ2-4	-	CASSPGRQGINIQYF	TGTGCCAGCTCCCCTGGGAGGCAAGGTATAAACATTCAGTACTTC
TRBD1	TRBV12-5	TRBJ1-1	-	CASGSRDRGSFF	TGTGCTAGTGGTTCCCGCGACAGGGGAAGTTTCTTT
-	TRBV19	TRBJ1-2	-	CASSQGGYTF	TGTGCCAGTAGCCAGGGCGGCTACACCTTC
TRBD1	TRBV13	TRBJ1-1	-	CASSSRDRGNTEAFF	TGTGCCAGCAGCTCTCGGGACAGGGGGAACACTGAAGCTTTCTTT
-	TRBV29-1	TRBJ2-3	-	CSVRIGHSTDTQYF	TGCAGCGTCCGAATCGGACATTCCACAGATACGCAGTATTTT
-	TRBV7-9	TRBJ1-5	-	CASSPLNQPQHF	TGTGCCAGCAGCCCCCTTAATCAGCCCCAGCATTTT
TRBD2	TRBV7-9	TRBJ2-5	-	CASSLGSTSGETQYF	TGTGCCAGCAGCTTAGGGTCGACTAGCGGAGAGACCCAGTACTTC
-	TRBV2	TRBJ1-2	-	CASSDEGSGSNYGYTF	TGTGCCAGCAGTGACGAGGGATCGGGGAGCAACTATGGCTACACCTTC
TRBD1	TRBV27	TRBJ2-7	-	CASSILRQGTGEQYF	TGTGCCAGCAGTATACTACGACAGGGGACGGGCGAGCAGTACTTC
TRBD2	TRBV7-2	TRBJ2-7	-	CASSPGTSGLEQYF	TGTGCCAGCAGCCCCGGGACTAGCGGACTCGAGCAGTACTTC
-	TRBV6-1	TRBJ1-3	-	CASNPGVSRGNTIYF	TGTGCCAGCAACCCAGGGGTTTCGCGGGGAAACACCATATATTTT
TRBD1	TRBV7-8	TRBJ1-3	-	CASSKGTVPGGNTIYF	TGTGCCAGCAGCAAGGGGACAGTCCCGGGCGGAAACACCATATATTTT
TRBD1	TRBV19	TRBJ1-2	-	CASRQGSPHYGYTF	TGTGCCAGTAGACAGGGGTCCCCCCACTATGGCTACACCTTC
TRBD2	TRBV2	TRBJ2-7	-	CASTGTNSYEQYF	TGTGCCAGTACCGGGACTAACTCCTACGAGCAGTACTTC
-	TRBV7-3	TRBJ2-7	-	CASSLIDSDYYEQYF	TGTGCCAGCAGCTTAATAGACAGTGATTACTACGAGCAGTACTTC
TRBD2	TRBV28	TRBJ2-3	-	CASSWSLAGGPTQYF	TGTGCCAGCAGTTGGAGCCTAGCGGGAGGGCCAACGCAGTATTTT
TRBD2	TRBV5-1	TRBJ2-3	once	CASSLGLAGGPKTYLDTQYF	TGCGCCAGCAGCTTGGGACTAGCGGGAGGGCCAAAGACCTATCTGGATACGCAGTATTTT
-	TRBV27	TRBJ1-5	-	CASSFPNQPQHF	TGTGCCAGCAGTTTCCCAAATCAGCCCCAGCATTTT
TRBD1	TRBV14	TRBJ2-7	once	CASSPIGTAEQYF	TGTGCCAGCAGCCCTATTGGGACAGCTGAGCAGTACTTC
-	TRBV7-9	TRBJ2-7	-	CASSLSGQTYYEQYF	TGTGCCAGCAGCTTGTCCGGACAGACATACTACGAGCAGTACTTC
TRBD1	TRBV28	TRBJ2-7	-	CASQGAPFNYEQYF	TGTGCCAGTCAGGGGGCCCCCTTTAACTACGAGCAGTACTTC
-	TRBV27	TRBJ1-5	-	CASSLSGGPSQPQHF	TGTGCCAGCAGTTTATCCGGGGGACCGAGTCAGCCCCAGCATTTT
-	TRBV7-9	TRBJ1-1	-	CASTPYGGFYTEAFF	TGTGCCAGCACCCCCTACGGCGGGTTTTACACTGAAGCTTTCTTT
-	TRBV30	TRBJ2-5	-	CAWSVPLWGGETQYF	TGTGCCTGGAGTGTACCCCTTTGGGGCGGAGAGACCCAGTACTTC